This T cell receptor (beta chain) was captured by sequencing in a study of T cell clonotyping in hematopoietic cell transplantation. Whole-study findings and limits: Pathologically expanded recipient clonotypes increased progressively from day 30 to day 180 as diversity fell. CD4 and CD8 repertoire contributions could not be separated without sorting. Higher Inverse Simpson Index values in graft donor and pretransplant recipient predicted broader posttransplant TCR diversity. At the given depth, recipient repertoires were over 97% de novo clonotypes.

Only in-frame clones appear in the TCRdb table, and some are missing; sequencing was by immunoSEQ multiplex PCR. The profile covers 70,000 or so clones, with around 94% appearing a single time and more than 1.5% taken by the ten largest. Note on this clone: Its antigen is still unknown.

The germline gives CDR1 SGHTS, CDR2 YDEGEE. CDR3 length: 14 amino acids. Trimming stripped 0 bases from V and 3 bases from J, with 7 bases between. Sample: peripheral blood mononuclear cells. The chain uses TRBV5-8 and TRBJ1-5; D not resolved. The TCR comes from a man in his fifties in good health. Some clones in this sample may be carry-over from other donors' samples. The CDR3 loop reads CASSLAGYNQPQHF. The DNA for the CDR3 is TGTGCCAGCAGCTTGGCGGGTTACAATCAGCCCCAGCATTTT.